The 25 T cell receptor beta chains presented below share a single source sample, sequenced in a study of blood T cell repertoires in COVID-19. Some clones are missing from TCRdb's copy, which holds only in-frame ones; the method was immunoSEQ multiplex PCR. The sample has some 340,000 clones, 80% to 90% seen once. Sample: peripheral blood. These receptors were collected from a man aged 25-45 years with active or convalescent COVID-19.

The chain has TRBV30 and TRBJ2-5, with 8 nucleotides matching TRBD1. This CDR3 spans 14 amino acids. Trimming took 3 bases from V and 5 from J; bases not matched to a gene: 8. Germline V lookup: CDR1 GTSNPN, CDR2 SVGIG (reference sequence). The DNA for the CDR3 is TGTGCCTGGAGGACAGGGGCAGTAAGGGAGACCCAGTACTTC. Its protein product is CAWRTGAVRETQYF.

This clone was counted between two and nine times. The V gene is TRBV28, the J gene TRBJ1-2; D uncertain. Germline V gene data show CDR1 as MDHEN and CDR2 as SYDVKM. The CDR3 runs to 13 residues. The V gene lost 2 bases and the J gene lost 2 bases, with 6 bases spanning the gap. In DNA, the CDR3 is TGTGCCAGCAGTTTAACAGTCAACTATGGCTACACCTTC. Translating it yields CASSLTVNYGYTF.

This clone was recorded a few times. The V call is TRBV7-3, the J call TRBJ2-7; 7 bases align to TRBD2. Per germline, CDR1 SGHTA and CDR2 FQGTGA. V lost 5 bases to trimming and J lost 2 bases; unmatched junction nucleotides: 9. The CDR3 sequence is 15 residues long. CDR3: CASSRHSGTTYEQYF. Written as DNA, the CDR3 is TGTGCCAGCAGCCGCCACAGCGGGACGACCTACGAGCAGTACTTC.

This chain uses TRBV2 with TRBJ2-7; weak D call: TRBD2 (5 bases). The ends were cut back, 0 bases at V and 3 bases at J, with 18 bases in the middle. Germline values: CDR1 SNHLY, CDR2 FYNNEI. The CDR3 extends over 17 amino acids. In nucleotides, the CDR3 is TGTGCCAGCAGTGAAGCGCTACCGTCCCTGGGAGTCTACGAGCAGTACTTC. Amino acids: CASSEALPSLGVYEQYF.

CDR3 loop: CASSVVSGRDVGELFF. CDR3 in DNA: TGTGCCAGCAGCGTAGTCAGCGGGAGGGACGTCGGGGAGCTGTTTTTT. The chain has TRBV9 and TRBJ2-2; 10 positions match TRBD2. This CDR3 region has 16 residues. The V and J ends lost 0 bases and 7 bases, in that order; junction bases with no gene match: 6. Germline loops: CDR1 SGDLS, CDR2 YYNGEE.

V usage is TRBV7-9 and J usage is TRBJ2-1; TRBD1 aligns across 11 bases. CDR1 is SEHNR and CDR2 is FQNEAQ in the germline V gene (reference sequence). The V segment lost 5 bases and the J segment 14 bases; nucleotides outside the gene matches: 5. The CDR3 sequence is 12 residues long. In DNA, the CDR3 is TGTGCCAGCAGCGGTAGGACAGGGGGCGAGTTCTTC. Residues: CASSGRTGGEFF.

This clone turned up a few times. This chain joins TRBV7-9 and TRBJ2-2, with D possibly TRBD1 on 5 matching bases. V was pared by 7 bases and J by 6 bases, with 18 bases between. Germline V CDR1 and CDR2: SEHNR, FQNEAQ (reference sequence). The CDR3 sequence is 15 residues long. CDR3 DNA: TGTGCCAGCAAAAAAGGGGCAATAGAAGCCGGGGAGCTGTTTTTT. The encoded protein is CASKKGAIEAGELFF.

The genes are TRBV6-2 or TRBV6-3 and TRBJ2-3, with a possible D match to TRBD2 (5 bases). CDR1 and CDR2 from the germline V gene are MNHEY and SVGEGT. The CDR3 sequence is 16 residues long. The V gene lost 5 bases and the J gene lost 5 bases, with 20 bases spanning the gap. The CDR3 loop reads CASSTRAGLRGDTQYF. The DNA of the CDR3 is TGTGCCAGCAGTACCCGGGCGGGCCTTCGCGGAGATACGCAGTATTTT.

The chain links TRBV5-1 to TRBJ2-3; a weak D match, TRBD1 (6 bases). From germline, CDR1 is SGHRS and CDR2 YFSETQ. Trimming stripped 4 bases from V and 0 bases from J, with 15 bases between. The CDR3 sequence is 16 residues long. The DNA of the CDR3 is TGCGCCAGCAGCCCGAGGGGGTCTGCTAGCACAGATACGCAGTATTTT. Its translation is CASSPRGSASTDTQYF.

The rearrangement links TRBV7-8 to TRBJ1-1, with D possibly being TRBD1 (6 bases). V was pared by 5 bases and J by 7 bases, with 20 bases between. The CDR3 has 15 residues. The germline gives CDR1 SGHVS, CDR2 FQNEAQ. The CDR3 DNA reads TGTGCCAGCAGCGCCTCCGGGACATTGGCGGGTGAAGCTTTCTTT. Encoded protein: CASSASGTLAGEAFF.

As for this clone: A much larger clone is a single base away; this may be a read error. This chain uses TRBV7-9 with TRBJ1-4, with a tentative D call TRBD1 (6 bases). CDR1 and CDR2 from the germline V gene are SEHNR and FQNEAQ (reference sequence). V shed 4 bases and J shed 8 bases, with 17 bases lying between them. This CDR3 is 15 amino acids long. The CDR3, as DNA: TGTGCCAGCAGCTGGGGGTCGGGGGGCGAAGAAAAACTGTTTTTT. Protein sequence: CASSWGSGGEEKLFF.

The CDR3 bases are TGTGCCAGCAGCCCGGGACACCTGGGCACTGAAGCTTTCTTT. Translation: CASSPGHLGTEAFF. V gene TRBV27 combines with J gene TRBJ1-1; D perhaps matches TRBD1 (6 bases). The germline CDR1 and CDR2 sequences are MNHEY and SMNVEV (reference sequence). This CDR3 has 14 amino acids. V was cut by 6 bases and J by 4 bases, with 15 bases left in between.

The chain joins TRBV4-3 to TRBJ1-6; a weak D match, TRBD1 (5 bases). The V gene lost 0 bases and the J gene lost 0 bases, with 12 bases spanning the gap. CDR1 is LGHNA, CDR2 YSLEER, per germline. The CDR3 has 18 amino acids. CDR3 loop: CASSQEGAVSSYNSPLHF. The CDR3 bases are TGCGCCAGCAGCCAAGAAGGGGCAGTAAGCTCCTATAATTCACCCCTCCACTTT.

This chain links TRBV5-1 with TRBJ2-3; perhaps TRBD2 as D (5 bases). V gave up 7 bases and J gave up 1 base, with 13 bases separating them. Germline V gives CDR1 SGHRS, CDR2 YFSETQ. The CDR3 runs to 14 residues. CDR3: CASASGSGTDTQYF. The CDR3 coding sequence is TGCGCCAGCGCATCGGGTAGCGGCACAGATACGCAGTATTTT. The full variable domain, completed using reference TRBV5-1 and TRBJ2-3, is KAGVTQTPRYLIKTRGQQVTLSCSPISGHRSVSWYQQTPGQGLQFLFEYFSETQRNKGNFPGRFSGRQFSNSRSEMNVSTLELGDSALYLCASASGSGTDTQYFGPGTRLTVL.

The rearrangement links TRBV6-5 to TRBJ2-7; D is perhaps TRBD2 (6 bases). This CDR3 comprises 15 residues. CDR1 is MNHEY, CDR2 SVGAGI, per germline. V lost 1 base, J lost 1 base, and 11 bases lay in between. CDR3 region: CASSYFGGISYEQYF. The CDR3 region has the DNA TGTGCCAGCAGTTACTTTGGGGGGATTTCCTACGAGCAGTACTTC.

In its sample, this clone was seen once. The chain recombines TRBV2 with TRBJ2-1; possible D gene TRBD2, 6 bases. V was shortened by 6 bases and J by 7 bases, with 19 bases between the two germline ends. The CDR3 runs to 15 residues. Germline V lookup: CDR1 SNHLY, CDR2 FYNNEI. CDR3: CASRVAETPWNEQFF. CDR3 DNA sequence: TGTGCCAGCAGGGTAGCGGAAACCCCTTGGAATGAGCAGTTCTTC.

The chain couples TRBV7-9 to TRBJ2-7; 7 bases fit TRBD1. The ends lost 5 bases at V and 5 bases at J; junction bases unmatched: 3. This CDR3 contains 12 residues. The germline V gene encodes CDR1 SEHNR and CDR2 FQNEAQ (reference sequence). In DNA form, the CDR3 reads TGTGCCAGCAGCCTTACAGGGGACGAGCAGTACTTC. It codes for CASSLTGDEQYF.

This rearrangement joins TRBV6-5 to TRBJ2-1; D call uncertain. Germline CDR1 MNHEY, CDR2 SVGAGI. The CDR3 is 11 amino acids. V lost 4 bases and J lost 10, with 8 bases in between. CDR3 nucleotides: TGTGCCAGCAGTTCCACATGGGAGCAGTTCTTC. Encoded protein: CASSSTWEQFF.

The chain carries TRBV7-2 and TRBJ1-2, with 8 bases fitting TRBD1. The CDR3 sequence is 14 residues long. Germline CDR1 is SGHTA and CDR2 is FQGNSA. The J segment lost 3 bases and the V segment lost 4 bases, leaving 4 bases of the junction unmatched. The CDR3 DNA reads as TGTGCCAGCAGCTCTGAGGGACAGGACTATGGCTACACCTTC. It is translated as CASSSEGQDYGYTF. The variable domain in full, completed from reference TRBV7-2 and TRBJ1-2, reads GAGVSQSPSNKVTEKGKDVELRCDPISGHTALYWYRQSLGQGLEFLIYFQGNSAPDKSGLPSDRFSAERTGGSVSTLTIQRTQQEDSAVYLCASSSEGQDYGYTFGSGTRLTVV.

V gene TRBV5-4 combines with J gene TRBJ1-2; D possibly corresponds to TRBD1 (6 bases). The V gene's germline CDR1 is SGHNT and CDR2 YYREEE (reference sequence). V was cut by 5 bases and J by 2 bases, with 13 bases left in between. This CDR3 has 14 amino acids. The CDR3: CASSHRVENYGYTF. CDR3 DNA sequence: TGTGCCAGCAGTCACAGGGTTGAGAACTATGGCTACACCTTC.

The V gene is TRBV5-1, the J gene TRBJ2-2; 9 bases map to TRBD2. Germline V gene data show CDR1 as SGHRS and CDR2 as YFSETQ. Trimming cost V 4 bases and J 6 bases; bases outside gene matches: 10. There are 16 residues in the CDR3. As DNA, the CDR3 is TGCGCCAGCAGCCGACCGAGGTCTAGCGGGGCCGGGGAGCTGTTTTTT. Protein sequence: CASSRPRSSGAGELFF. Variable domain in full (rest from reference TRBV5-1 and TRBJ2-2): KAGVTQTPRYLIKTRGQQVTLSCSPISGHRSVSWYQQTPGQGLQFLFEYFSETQRNKGNFPGRFSGRQFSNSRSEMNVSTLELGDSALYLCASSRPRSSGAGELFFGEGSRLTVL.

DNA of the CDR3: TGTGCCAGTAGTATAGCGGGGACAGGGGACTATGGCTACACCTTC. Translated: CASSIAGTGDYGYTF. The chain recombines TRBV19 with TRBJ1-2, with 10 bases lining up with TRBD1. The CDR3 runs to 15 residues. V shed 1 base and J 3 bases; nucleotides not matched to a gene: 2. The germline gives CDR1 LNHDA, CDR2 SQIVND (reference sequence).

The V and J genes are TRBV5-4 and TRBJ2-1, with D unclear. The V end lost 1 base, the J end lost 8 bases, and 10 bases lay between the germline ends. CDR1 and CDR2 from the germline V gene are SGHNT and YYREEE (reference sequence). The CDR3 runs 13 residues. The DNA for the CDR3 is TGTGCCAGCAGCTTGTTAGGTCAGGATGAGCAGTTCTTC. This translates into CASSLLGQDEQFF.

The rearrangement links TRBV18 to TRBJ2-6; no clear D gene. Germline CDR1 is KGHSH and CDR2 is LQKENI. V lost 10 bases to trimming and J lost 0 bases, with 22 bases between them. The CDR3 runs 18 residues. CDR3 in amino acids: CATSGVGPATSGANVLTF. The CDR3, as DNA: TGTGCCACCTCGGGTGTGGGCCCCGCTACCTCTGGGGCCAACGTCCTGACTTTC.

The DNA for the CDR3 is TGTGCCTGGACCACAAGGCGGGTGAACTATGGCTACACCTTC. Its translation: CAWTTRRVNYGYTF. The chain combines TRBV30 with TRBJ1-2; D call uncertain. The CDR3 spans 14 residues. The V gene lost 4 bases and the J gene lost 2 bases, with 14 bases spanning the gap. The germline gives CDR1 GTSNPN, CDR2 SVGIG (reference sequence).